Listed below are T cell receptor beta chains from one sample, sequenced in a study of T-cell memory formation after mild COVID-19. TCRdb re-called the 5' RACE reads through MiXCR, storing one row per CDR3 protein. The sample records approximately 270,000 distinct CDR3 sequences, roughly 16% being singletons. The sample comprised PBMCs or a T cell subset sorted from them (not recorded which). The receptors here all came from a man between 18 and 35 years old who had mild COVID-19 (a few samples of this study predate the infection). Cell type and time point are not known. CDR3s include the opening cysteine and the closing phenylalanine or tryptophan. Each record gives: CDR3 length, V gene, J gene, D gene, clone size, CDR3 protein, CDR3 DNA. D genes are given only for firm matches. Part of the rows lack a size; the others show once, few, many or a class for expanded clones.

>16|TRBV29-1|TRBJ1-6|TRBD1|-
CSVEDGDSRPNSPLHF
TGCAGCGTTGAAGATGGGGACAGTCGCCCTAATTCACCCCTCCACTTT
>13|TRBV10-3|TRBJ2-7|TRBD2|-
CAIKGTRTYEQYF
TGTGCCATCAAGGGGACTAGGACCTACGAGCAGTACTTC
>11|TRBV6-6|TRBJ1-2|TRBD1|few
CAVYSGGGYTF
TGTGCCGTTTATTCAGGGGGAGGCTACACCTTC
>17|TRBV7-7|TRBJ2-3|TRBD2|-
CASSPLGGLAGTDTQYF
TGTGCCAGCAGCCCCTTAGGCGGACTAGCGGGCACAGATACGCAGTATTTT
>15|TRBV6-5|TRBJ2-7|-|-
CASSPNLGTYNEQYF
TGTGCCAGCAGCCCGAACCTTGGAACATACAACGAGCAGTACTTC
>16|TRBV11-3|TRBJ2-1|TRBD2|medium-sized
CASSLGTSGGANEQFF
TGTGCCAGCAGCTTAGGGACTAGCGGGGGGGCCAATGAGCAGTTCTTC
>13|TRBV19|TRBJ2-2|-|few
CASSRGTPGELFF
TGTGCCAGTAGTCGAGGGACCCCCGGGGAGCTGTTTTTT
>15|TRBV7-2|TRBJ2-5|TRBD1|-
CASSLQDRGGETQYF
TGTGCCAGCAGCTTACAGGACAGGGGCGGAGAGACCCAGTACTTC
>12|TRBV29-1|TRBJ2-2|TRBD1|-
CSVRTGAGELFF
TGCAGCGTCCGGACAGGGGCCGGGGAGCTGTTTTTT
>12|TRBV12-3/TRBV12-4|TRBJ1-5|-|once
CASSLREPPQHF
TGTGCCAGCAGTTTACGCGAGCCGCCCCAGCATTTT
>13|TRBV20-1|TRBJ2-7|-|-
CSARAAQGDEQYF
TGCAGTGCTAGAGCTGCTCAGGGCGACGAGCAGTACTTC
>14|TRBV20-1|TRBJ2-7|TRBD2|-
CSAGPRGKPYEQYF
TGCAGTGCTGGGCCGCGGGGGAAGCCCTACGAGCAGTACTTC
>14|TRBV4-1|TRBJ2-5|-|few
CASSQDGQRKTQYF
TGCGCCAGCAGCCAAGACGGACAGAGGAAGACCCAGTACTTC
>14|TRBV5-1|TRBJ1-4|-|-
CASSLQGADEKLFF
TGCGCCAGCAGCCTTCAGGGTGCAGATGAAAAACTGTTTTTT
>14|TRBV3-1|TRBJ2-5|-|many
CASSPSGTEETQYF
TGTGCCAGCAGCCCGTCCGGGACGGAGGAGACCCAGTACTTC
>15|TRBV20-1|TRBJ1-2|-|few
CSAPTRDGVYYGYTF
TGCAGTGCTCCTACCAGGGACGGAGTTTACTATGGCTACACCTTC
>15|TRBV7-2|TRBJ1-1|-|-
CASSLVGNPNTEAFF
TGTGCCAGCAGCTTAGTCGGTAACCCGAACACTGAAGCTTTCTTT
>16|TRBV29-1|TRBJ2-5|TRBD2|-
CSVVLAGGPLGETQYF
TGCAGCGTTGTACTAGCGGGGGGGCCCCTGGGAGAGACCCAGTACTTC
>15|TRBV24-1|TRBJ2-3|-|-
CATSDPGGARDTQYF
TGTGCCACCAGTGACCCCGGAGGGGCGAGGGATACGCAGTATTTT
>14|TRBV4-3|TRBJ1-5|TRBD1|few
CASSRDTGVQPQHF
TGCGCCAGCAGCCGAGATACAGGGGTCCAGCCCCAGCATTTT
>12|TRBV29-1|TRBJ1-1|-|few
CSVIGGRGEAFF
TGCAGCGTGATAGGCGGCCGGGGTGAAGCTTTCTTT
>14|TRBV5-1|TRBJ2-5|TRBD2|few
CATTGGGSQETQYF
TGCGCCACCACCGGGGGGGGTTCCCAAGAGACCCAGTACTTC
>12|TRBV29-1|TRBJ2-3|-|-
CSVEALLDTQYF
TGCAGCGTTGAAGCTTTGCTCGATACGCAGTATTTT
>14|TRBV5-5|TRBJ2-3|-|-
CASSFKVLTDTQYF
TGTGCCAGCAGCTTTAAGGTTTTGACAGATACGCAGTATTTT
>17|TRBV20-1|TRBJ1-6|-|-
CSARDGRRSSYNSPLHF
TGCAGTGCTAGAGATGGGCGGAGGAGCTCCTATAATTCACCCCTCCACTTT
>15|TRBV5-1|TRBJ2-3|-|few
CASSLGSTSTDTQYF
TGCGCCAGCAGCTTGGGGAGCACTAGCACAGATACGCAGTATTTT
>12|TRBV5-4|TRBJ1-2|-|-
CASSLDRAGYTF
TGTGCCAGCAGCTTGGACAGGGCCGGCTACACCTTC
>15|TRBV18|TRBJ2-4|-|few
CASSPGALAKNIQYF
TGTGCCAGCTCACCCGGGGCACTAGCCAAAAACATTCAGTACTTC
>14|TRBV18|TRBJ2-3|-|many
CASSPNRGTDTQYF
TGTGCCAGCTCACCAAACAGGGGCACAGATACGCAGTATTTT
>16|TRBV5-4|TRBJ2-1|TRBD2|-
CASSLPGLAAYNEQFF
TGTGCCAGCAGCTTGCCGGGACTAGCGGCCTACAATGAGCAGTTCTTC
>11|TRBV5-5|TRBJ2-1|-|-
CASSSTVEQFF
TGTGCCAGCAGCTCGACGGTTGAGCAGTTCTTC
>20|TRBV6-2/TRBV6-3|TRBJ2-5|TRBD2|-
CASSHSTTGLAAGVQETQYF
TGTGCCAGCAGTCATTCAACCACGGGACTAGCTGCGGGTGTTCAAGAGACCCAGTACTTC
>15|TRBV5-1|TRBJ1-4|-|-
CASSVQGGIREKLFF
TGCGCCAGCAGCGTTCAAGGAGGGATTCGTGAAAAACTGTTTTTT
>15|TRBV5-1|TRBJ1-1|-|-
CASSLGLFENTEAFF
TGCGCCAGCAGCTTGGGGTTGTTCGAGAACACTGAAGCTTTCTTT
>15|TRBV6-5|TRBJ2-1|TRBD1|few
CASRRSGTGLVGQFF
TGTGCCAGCAGGCGATCGGGGACAGGCCTTGTTGGGCAGTTCTTC
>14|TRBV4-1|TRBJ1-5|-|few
CASSQTGTNQPQHF
TGCGCCAGCAGCCAAACCGGGACAAATCAGCCCCAGCATTTT
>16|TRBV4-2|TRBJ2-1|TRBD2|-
CASRWTSGGLYNEQFF
TGTGCCAGCAGATGGACTAGCGGGGGGTTATACAATGAGCAGTTCTTC
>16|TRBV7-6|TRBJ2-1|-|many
CASSPQQAWGRNEQFF
TGTGCCAGCAGCCCGCAACAGGCCTGGGGGCGAAATGAGCAGTTCTTC
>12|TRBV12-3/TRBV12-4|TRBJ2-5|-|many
CASTVGGETQYF
TGTGCCAGCACCGTCGGGGGAGAGACCCAGTACTTC
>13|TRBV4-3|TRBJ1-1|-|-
CASSQFTETEAFF
TGCGCCAGCAGCCAGTTTACCGAGACTGAAGCTTTCTTT